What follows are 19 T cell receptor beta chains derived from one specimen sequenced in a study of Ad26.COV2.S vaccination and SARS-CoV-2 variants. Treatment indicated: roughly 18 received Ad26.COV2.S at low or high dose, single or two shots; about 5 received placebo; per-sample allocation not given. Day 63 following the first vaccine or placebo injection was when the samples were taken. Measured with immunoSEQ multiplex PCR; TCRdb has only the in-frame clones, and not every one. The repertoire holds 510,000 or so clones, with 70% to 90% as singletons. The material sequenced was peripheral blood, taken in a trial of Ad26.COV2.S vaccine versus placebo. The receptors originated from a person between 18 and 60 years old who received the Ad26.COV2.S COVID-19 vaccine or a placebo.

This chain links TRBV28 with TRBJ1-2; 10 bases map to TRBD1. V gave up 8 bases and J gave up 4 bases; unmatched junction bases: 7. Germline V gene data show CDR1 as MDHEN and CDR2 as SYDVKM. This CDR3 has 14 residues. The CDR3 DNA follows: TGTGCCAGCGGGGGGGACAGGGGCCTCTATGGCTACACCTTC. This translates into CASGGDRGLYGYTF.

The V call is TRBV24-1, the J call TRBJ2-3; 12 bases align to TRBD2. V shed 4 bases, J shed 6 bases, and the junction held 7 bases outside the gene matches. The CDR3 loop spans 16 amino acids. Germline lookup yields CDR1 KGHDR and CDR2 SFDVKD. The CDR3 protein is CATSDPGTSGFDTQYF. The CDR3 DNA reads TGTGCCACCAGTGACCCTGGGACTAGCGGGTTTGATACGCAGTATTTT.

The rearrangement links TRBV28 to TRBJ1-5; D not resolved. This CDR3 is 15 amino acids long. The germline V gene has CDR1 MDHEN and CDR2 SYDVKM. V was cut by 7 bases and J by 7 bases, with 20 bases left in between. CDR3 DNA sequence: TGTGCCAGCACTCTGGGAGCGGGGTTTGGACAGCCCCAGCATTTT. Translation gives CASTLGAGFGQPQHF.

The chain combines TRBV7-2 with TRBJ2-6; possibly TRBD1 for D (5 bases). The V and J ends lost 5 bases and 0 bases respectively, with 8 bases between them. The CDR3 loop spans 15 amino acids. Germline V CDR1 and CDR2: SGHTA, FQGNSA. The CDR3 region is CASSPQASGANVLTF. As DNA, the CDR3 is TGTGCCAGCAGCCCACAGGCCTCTGGGGCCAACGTCCTGACTTTC.

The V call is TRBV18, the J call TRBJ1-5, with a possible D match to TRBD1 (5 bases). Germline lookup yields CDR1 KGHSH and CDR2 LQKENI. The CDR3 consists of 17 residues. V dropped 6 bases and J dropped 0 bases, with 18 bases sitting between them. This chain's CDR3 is CASSLKGALYSNQPQHF. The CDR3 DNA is TGTGCCAGCTCCCTAAAAGGGGCCTTGTATAGCAATCAGCCCCAGCATTTT. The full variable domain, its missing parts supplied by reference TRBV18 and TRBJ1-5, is NAGVMQNPRHLVRRRGQEARLRCSPMKGHSHVYWYRQLPEEGLKFMVYLQKENIIDESGMPKERFSAEFPKEGPSILRIQQVVRGDSAAYFCASSLKGALYSNQPQHFGDGTRLSIL.

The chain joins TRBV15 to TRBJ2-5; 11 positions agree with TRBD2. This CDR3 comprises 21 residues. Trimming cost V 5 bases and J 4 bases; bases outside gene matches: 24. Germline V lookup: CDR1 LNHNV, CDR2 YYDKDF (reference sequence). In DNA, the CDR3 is TGTGCCACCAGCTCGGATCGCCTAGCGGGAGGTTTAGTAGGGAAGAGAGAGACCCAGTACTTC. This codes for CATSSDRLAGGLVGKRETQYF.

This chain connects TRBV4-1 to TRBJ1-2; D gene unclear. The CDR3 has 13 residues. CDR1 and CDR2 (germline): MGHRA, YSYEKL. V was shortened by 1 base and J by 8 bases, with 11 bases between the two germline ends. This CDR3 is CASSQVGLRGYTF. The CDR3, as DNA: TGCGCCAGCAGCCAAGTTGGGCTCCGAGGCTACACCTTC.

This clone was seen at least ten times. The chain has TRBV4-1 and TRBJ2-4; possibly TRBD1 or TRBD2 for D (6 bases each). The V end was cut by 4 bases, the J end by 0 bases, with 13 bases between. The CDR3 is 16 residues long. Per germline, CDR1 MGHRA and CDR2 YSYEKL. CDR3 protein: CASSPRGGLAKNIQYF. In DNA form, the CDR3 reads TGCGCCAGCAGCCCTAGAGGGGGGTTAGCCAAAAACATTCAGTACTTC.

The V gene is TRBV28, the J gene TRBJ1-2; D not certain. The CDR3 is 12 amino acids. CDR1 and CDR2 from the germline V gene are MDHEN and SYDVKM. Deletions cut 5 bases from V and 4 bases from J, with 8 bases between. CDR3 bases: TGTGCCAGCAGTGGGTCTACCTATGGCTACACCTTC. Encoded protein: CASSGSTYGYTF.

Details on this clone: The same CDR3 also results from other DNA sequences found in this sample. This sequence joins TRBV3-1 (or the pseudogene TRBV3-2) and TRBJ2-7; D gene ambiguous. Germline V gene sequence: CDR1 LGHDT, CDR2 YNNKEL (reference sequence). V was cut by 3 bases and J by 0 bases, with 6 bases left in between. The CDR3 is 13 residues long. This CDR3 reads CASSQVLSYEQYF. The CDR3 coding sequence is TGTGCCAGCAGCCAGGTCCTCTCCTACGAGCAGTACTTC.

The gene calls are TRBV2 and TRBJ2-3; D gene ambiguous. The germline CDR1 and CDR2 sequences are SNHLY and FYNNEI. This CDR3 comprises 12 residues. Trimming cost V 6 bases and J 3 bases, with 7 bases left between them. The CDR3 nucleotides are TGTGCCAGCAGGGGTTGGACAGATACGCAGTATTTT. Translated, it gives CASRGWTDTQYF.

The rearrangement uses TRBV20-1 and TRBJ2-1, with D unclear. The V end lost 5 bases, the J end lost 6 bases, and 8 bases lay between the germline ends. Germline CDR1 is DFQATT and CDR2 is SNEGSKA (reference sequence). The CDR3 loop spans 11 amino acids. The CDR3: CSALQSNEQFF. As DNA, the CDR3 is TGCAGTGCTCTACAAAGCAATGAGCAGTTCTTC.

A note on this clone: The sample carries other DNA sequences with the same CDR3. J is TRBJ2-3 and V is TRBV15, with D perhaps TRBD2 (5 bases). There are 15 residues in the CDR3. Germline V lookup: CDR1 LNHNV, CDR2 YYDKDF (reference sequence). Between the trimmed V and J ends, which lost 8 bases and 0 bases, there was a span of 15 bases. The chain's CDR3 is CATSRGGSSTDTQYF. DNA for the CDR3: TGTGCCACCTCCCGGGGTGGATCTAGCACAGATACGCAGTATTTT.

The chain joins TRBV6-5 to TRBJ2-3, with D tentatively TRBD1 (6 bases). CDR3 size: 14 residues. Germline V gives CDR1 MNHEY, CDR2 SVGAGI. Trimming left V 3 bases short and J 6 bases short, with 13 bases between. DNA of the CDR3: TGTGCCAGCAGTTATGGGGGCATAGGGGATACGCAGTATTTT. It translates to CASSYGGIGDTQYF.

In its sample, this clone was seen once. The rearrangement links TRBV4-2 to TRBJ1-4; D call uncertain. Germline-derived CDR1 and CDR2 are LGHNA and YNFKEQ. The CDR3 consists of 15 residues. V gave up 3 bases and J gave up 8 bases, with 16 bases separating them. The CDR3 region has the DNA TGTGCCAGCAGCCAGGCCCGATCCCCGGGGGAAAAACTGTTTTTT. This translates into CASSQARSPGEKLFF.

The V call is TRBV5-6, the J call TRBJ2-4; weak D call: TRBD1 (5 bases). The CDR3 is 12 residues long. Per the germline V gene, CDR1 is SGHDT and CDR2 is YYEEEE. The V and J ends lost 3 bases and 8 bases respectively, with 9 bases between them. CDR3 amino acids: CASSSDSHIQYF. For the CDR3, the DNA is TGTGCCAGCAGCTCAGACAGCCACATTCAGTACTTC.

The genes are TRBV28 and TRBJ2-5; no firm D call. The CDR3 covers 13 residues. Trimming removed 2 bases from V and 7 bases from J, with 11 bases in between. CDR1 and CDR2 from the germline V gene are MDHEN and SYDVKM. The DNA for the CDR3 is TGTGCCAGCAGTTTAGCCGGACCAGGGACCCAGTACTTC. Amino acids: CASSLAGPGTQYF.

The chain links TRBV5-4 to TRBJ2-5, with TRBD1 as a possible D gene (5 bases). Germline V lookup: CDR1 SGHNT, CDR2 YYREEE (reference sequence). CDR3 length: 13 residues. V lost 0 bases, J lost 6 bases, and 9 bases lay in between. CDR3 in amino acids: CASSLAREQTQYF. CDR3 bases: TGTGCCAGCAGCTTGGCCAGGGAACAGACCCAGTACTTC.

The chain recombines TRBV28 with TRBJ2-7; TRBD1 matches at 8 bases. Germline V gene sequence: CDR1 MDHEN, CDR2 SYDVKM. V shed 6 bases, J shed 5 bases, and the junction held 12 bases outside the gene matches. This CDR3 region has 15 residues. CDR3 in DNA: TGTGCCAGCAGAGGAGGACAGGGAGTGTTCAACGAGCAGTACTTC. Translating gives CASRGGQGVFNEQYF.